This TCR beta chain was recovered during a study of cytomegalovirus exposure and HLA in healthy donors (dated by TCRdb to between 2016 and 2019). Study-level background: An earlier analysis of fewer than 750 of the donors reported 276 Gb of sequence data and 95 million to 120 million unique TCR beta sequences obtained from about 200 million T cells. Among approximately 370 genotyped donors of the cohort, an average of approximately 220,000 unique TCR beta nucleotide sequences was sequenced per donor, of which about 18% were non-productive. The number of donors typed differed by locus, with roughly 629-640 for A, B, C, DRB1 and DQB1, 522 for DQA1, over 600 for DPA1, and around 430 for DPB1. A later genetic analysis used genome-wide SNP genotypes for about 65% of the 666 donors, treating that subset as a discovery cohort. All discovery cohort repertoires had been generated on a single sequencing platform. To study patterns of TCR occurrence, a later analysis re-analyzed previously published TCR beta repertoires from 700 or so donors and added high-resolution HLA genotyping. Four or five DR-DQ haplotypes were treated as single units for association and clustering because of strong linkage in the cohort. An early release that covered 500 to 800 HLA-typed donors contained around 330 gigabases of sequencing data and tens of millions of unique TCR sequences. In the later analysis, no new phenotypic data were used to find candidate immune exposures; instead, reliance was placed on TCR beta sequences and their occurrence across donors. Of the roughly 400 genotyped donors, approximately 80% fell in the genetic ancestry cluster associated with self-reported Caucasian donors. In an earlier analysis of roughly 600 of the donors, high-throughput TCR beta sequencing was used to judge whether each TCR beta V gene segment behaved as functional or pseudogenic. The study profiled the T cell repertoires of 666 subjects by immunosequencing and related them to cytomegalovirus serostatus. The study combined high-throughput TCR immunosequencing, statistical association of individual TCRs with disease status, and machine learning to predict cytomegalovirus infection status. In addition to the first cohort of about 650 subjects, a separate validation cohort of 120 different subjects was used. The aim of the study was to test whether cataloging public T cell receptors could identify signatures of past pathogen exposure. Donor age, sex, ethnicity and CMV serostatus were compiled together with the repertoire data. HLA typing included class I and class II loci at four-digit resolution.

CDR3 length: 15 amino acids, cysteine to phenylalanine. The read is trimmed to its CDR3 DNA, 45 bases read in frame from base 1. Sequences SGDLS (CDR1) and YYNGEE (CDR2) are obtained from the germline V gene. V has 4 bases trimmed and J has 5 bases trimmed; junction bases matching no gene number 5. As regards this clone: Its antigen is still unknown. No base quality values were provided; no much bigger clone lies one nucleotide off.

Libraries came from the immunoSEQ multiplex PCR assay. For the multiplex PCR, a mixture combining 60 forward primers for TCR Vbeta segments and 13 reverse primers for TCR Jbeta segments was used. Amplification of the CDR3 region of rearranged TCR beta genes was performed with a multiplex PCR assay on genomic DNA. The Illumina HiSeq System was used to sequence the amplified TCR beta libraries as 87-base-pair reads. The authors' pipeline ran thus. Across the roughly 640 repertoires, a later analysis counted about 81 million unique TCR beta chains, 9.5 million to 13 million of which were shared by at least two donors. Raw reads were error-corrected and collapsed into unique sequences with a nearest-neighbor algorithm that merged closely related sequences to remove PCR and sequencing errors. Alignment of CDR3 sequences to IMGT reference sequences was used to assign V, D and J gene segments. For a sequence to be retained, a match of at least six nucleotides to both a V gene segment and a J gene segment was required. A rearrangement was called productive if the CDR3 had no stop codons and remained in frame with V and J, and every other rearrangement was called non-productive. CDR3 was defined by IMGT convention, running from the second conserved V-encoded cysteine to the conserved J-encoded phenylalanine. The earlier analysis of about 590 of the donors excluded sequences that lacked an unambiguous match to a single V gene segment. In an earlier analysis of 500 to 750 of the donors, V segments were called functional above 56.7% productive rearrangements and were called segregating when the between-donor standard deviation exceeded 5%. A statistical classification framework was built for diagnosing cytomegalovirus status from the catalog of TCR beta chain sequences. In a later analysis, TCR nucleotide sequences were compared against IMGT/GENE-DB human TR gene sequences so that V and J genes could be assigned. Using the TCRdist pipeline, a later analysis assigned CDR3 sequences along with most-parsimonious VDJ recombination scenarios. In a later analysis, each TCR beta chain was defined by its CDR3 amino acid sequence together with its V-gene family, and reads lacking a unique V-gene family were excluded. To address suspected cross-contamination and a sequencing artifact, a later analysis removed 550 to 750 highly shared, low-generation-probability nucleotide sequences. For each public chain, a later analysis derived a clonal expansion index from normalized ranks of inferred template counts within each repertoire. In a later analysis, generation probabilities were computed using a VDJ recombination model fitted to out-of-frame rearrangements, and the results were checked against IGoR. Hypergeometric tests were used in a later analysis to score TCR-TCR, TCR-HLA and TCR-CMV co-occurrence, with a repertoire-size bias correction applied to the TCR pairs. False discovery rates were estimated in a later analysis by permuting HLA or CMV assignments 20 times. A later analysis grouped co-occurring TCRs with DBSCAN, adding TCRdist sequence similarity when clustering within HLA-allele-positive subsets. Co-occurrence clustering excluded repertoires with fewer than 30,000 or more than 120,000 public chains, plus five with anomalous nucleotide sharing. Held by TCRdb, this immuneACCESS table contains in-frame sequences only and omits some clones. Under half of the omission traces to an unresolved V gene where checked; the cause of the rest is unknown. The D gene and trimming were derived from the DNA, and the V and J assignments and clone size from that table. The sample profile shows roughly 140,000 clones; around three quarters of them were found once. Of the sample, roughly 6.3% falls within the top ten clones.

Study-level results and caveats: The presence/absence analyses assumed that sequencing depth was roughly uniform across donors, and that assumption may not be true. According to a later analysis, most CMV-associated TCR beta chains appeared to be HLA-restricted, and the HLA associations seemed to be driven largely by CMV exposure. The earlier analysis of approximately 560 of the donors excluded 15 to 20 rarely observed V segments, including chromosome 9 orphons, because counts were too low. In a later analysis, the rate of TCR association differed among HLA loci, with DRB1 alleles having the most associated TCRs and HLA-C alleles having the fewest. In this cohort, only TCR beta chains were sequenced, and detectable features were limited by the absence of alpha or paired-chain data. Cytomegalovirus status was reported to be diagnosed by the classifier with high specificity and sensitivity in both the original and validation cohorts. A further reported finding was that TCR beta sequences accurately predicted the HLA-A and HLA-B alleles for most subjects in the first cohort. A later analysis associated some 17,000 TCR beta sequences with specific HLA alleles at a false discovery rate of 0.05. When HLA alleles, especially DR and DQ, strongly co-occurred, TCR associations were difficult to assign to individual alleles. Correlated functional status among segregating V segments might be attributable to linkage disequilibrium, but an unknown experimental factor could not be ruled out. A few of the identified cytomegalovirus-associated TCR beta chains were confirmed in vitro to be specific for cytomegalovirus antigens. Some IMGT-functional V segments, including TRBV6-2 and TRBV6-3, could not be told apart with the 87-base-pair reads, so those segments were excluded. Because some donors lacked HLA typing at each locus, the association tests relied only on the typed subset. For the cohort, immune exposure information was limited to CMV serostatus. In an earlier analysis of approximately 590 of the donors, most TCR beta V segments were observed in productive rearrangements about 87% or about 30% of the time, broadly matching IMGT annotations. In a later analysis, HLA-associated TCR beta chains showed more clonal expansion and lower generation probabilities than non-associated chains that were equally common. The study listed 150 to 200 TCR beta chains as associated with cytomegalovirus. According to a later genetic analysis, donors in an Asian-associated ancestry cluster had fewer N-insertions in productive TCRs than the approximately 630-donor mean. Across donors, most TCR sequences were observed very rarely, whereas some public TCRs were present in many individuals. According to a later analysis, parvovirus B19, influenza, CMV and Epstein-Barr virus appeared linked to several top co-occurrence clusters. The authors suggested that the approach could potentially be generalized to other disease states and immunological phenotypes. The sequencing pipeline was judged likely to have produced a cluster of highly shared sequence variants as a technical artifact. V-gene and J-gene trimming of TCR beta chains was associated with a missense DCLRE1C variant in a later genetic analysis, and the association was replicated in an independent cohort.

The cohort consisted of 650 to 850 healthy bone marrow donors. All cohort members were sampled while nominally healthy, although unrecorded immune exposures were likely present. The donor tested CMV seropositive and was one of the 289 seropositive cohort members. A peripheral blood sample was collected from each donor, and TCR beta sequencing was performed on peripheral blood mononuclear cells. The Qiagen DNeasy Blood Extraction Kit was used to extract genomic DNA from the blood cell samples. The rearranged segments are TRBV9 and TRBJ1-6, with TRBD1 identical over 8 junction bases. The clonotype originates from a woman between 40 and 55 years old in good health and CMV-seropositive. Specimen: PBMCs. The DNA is TGTGCCAGCAGCAAGACAGGGGATAATAATTCACCCCTCCACTTT. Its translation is CASSKTGDNNSPLHF.